Listed below are T cell receptor beta chains from one sample, sequenced in a study of cytomegalovirus exposure and HLA in healthy donors. Profiled with immunoSEQ multiplex PCR; TCRdb holds only in-frame clones, not every one. The table has some 170,000 clones, around nine tenths seen once. Material: PBMCs. The receptors were gathered from a woman in her thirties in good health and CMV-seronegative. Both conserved end residues are part of each CDR3. D genes are given only for firm matches. A clone size is listed for some rows: how often the clone was seen (once, few, many), or a class if it is expanded.

abundance,d_gene,j_gene,v_gene,CDR3aa,CDR3nt
NA,NA,TRBJ1-1,TRBV6-1,CASSEFQGSTEAFF,TGTGCCAGCAGTGAATTTCAGGGGAGCACTGAAGCTTTCTTT
NA,TRBD2,TRBJ2-3,TRBV27,CASSLSGGPNTDTQYF,TGTGCCAGCAGTCTTAGCGGGGGCCCCAACACAGATACGCAGTATTTT
NA,NA,TRBJ1-5,TRBV7-9,CASSTTDGGLNQPQHF,TGTGCCAGCAGCACGACCGACGGGGGTTTAAATCAGCCCCAGCATTTT
few,NA,TRBJ1-1,TRBV5-4,CASSLWSTEAFF,TGTGCCAGCAGCTTGTGGAGCACTGAAGCTTTCTTT
NA,TRBD1,TRBJ2-1,TRBV7-2,CASSGGGTGHNEQFF,TGTGCCAGCAGCGGGGGGGGGACAGGGCACAATGAGCAGTTCTTC
once,NA,TRBJ2-2,TRBV6-5,CASTRTTNTGELFF,TGTGCCAGCACTCGGACAACGAACACCGGGGAGCTGTTTTTT
few,NA,TRBJ1-2,TRBV27,CASSPYLSGGYTF,TGTGCCAGCAGTCCCTACCTTTCGGGTGGCTACACCTTC
few,NA,TRBJ1-2,TRBV9,CASSPWEEKNYGYTF,TGTGCCAGCAGCCCCTGGGAGGAAAAGAACTATGGCTACACCTTC
NA,NA,TRBJ1-1,TRBV25-1,CASSESSPRANTEAFF,TGTGCCAGCAGTGAATCATCCCCGAGGGCGAACACTGAAGCTTTCTTT
NA,NA,TRBJ1-2,TRBV7-2,CASSSRGGDGYTF,TGTGCCAGCAGCTCTAGGGGAGGGGATGGCTACACCTTC
NA,NA,TRBJ2-5,TRBV9,CASSPTPRALETQYF,TGTGCCAGCAGCCCTACCCCGAGGGCCTTAGAGACCCAGTACTTC
NA,NA,TRBJ2-5,TRBV10-2,CASSELDGGPHTLQETQYF,TGCGCCAGCAGTGAGCTGGACGGGGGGCCCCACACGCTCCAAGAGACCCAGTACTTC
NA,NA,TRBJ2-5,TRBV5-4,CASSPWSVETQYF,TGTGCCAGCAGCCCCTGGAGTGTGGAGACCCAGTACTTC
once,TRBD1,TRBJ2-1,TRBV6-6,CASMEGTGYNEQFF,TGTGCCAGCATGGAAGGGACAGGGTACAATGAGCAGTTCTTC
NA,TRBD1,TRBJ1-1,TRBV2,CASSEMPGGGGTEAFF,TGTGCCAGCAGTGAAATGCCAGGGGGCGGGGGAACTGAAGCTTTCTTT
NA,NA,TRBJ2-2,TRBV10-1,CASNPPGTGELFF,TGCGCCAGCAATCCGCCGGGGACCGGGGAGCTGTTTTTT